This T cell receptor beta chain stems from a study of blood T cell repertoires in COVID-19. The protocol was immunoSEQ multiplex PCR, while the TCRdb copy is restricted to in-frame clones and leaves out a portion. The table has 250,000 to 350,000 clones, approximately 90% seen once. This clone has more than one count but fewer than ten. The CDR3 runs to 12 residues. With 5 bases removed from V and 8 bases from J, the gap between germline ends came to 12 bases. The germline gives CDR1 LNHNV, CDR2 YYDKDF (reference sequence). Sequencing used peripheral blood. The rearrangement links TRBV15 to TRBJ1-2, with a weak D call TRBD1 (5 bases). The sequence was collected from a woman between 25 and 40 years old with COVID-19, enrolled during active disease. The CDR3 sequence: CATSDRRGGYTF. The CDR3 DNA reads TGTGCCACCAGCGACCGGCGGGGGGGCTACACCTTC.